This TCR beta chain was sequenced for a study of T cell responses to AZD1222 COVID-19 vaccine. At the level of the study: It was second doses at about 4 or about 12 weeks that were pooled.

V was shortened by 6 bases and J by 6 bases, with 15 bases between the two germline ends. The CDR3 length is 13 residues. Overall study findings and caveats: Nearly half of unique spike-specific TCRs reportedly avoided B.1.351 and B.1.1.7 mutated regions. At baseline, just five to seven AZD1222 recipients tested seropositive.

To note about this clone: Its target is unknown.

Profiled with immunoSEQ multiplex PCR; TCRdb holds only in-frame clones, not every one. The data contain fewer than 90,000 clones, 70% to 90% of them singletons. The chain has TRBV12-3 or TRBV12-4 and TRBJ2-7; D is possibly TRBD2 (6 bases). This receptor was taken from an adult in good health. The material sequenced was peripheral blood, taken on day 0 of AZD1222 vaccination. CDR3: CASSSWGVSEQYV. The CDR3 nucleotides are TGTGCCAGCAGCTCCTGGGGGGTGAGCGAGCAGTACGTC.